Sequencing of this T cell receptor (beta chain) was carried out in a study of T cell responses to AZD1222 COVID-19 vaccine. The overall study: Investigators merged groups given second doses at roughly 4 or roughly 12 weeks.

Generated by immunoSEQ multiplex PCR, the TCRdb table keeps only in-frame clones and is missing some. The table records about 68,000 clones, roughly 90% of them present only once. A remark on this clone: Antigen unknown.

The study's findings and limits: With two AZD1222 doses given, Spike-specific TCR breadth and depth both rose. Across the whole spike, CD4 TCRs peaked at regions 160-218 and 743-854. Donors were largely white British and mainly female; clonal diversity was possibly underestimated.

There are 15 residues in the CDR3. V was pared by 2 bases and J by 3 bases, with 13 bases between. Germline V gives CDR1 SNHLY, CDR2 FYNNEI. V and J are TRBV2 and TRBJ2-5, with a weak D call TRBD1 (5 bases). The receptor comes from an adult in good health. Source: peripheral blood, taken on day 0 of AZD1222 vaccination. The CDR3 DNA reads as TGTGCCAGCAGTGAACTCTGGCAGGGCGAAGAGACCCAGTACTTC. Its protein product is CASSELWQGEETQYF.